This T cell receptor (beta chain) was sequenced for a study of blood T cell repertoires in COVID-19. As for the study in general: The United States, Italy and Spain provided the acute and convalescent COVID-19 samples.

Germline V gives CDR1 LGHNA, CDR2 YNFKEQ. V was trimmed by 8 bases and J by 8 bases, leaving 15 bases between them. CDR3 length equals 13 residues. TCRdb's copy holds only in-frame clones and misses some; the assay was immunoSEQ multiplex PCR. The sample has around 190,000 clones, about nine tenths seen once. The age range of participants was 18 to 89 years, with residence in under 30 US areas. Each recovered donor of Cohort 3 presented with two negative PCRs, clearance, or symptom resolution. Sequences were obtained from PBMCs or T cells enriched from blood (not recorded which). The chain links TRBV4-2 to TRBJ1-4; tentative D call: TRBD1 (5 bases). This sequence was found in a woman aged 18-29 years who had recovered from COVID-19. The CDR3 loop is CASRERAGEKLFF. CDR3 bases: TGTGCCAGCCGCGAAAGGGCAGGGGAAAAACTGTTTTTT.